This T cell receptor (beta chain) emerged from a study of glioma-infiltrating T cells. The CDR3 is 14 residues long. CDR1 LNHNV and CDR2 YYDKDF come from the germline V gene (reference sequence). Whole-study results and caveats: Very few CDR3 sequences were shared between tissue and blood. Tissue-blood divergence was below expectation in non-neoplastic patients, above in gliomas.

In regard to this clonotype: Its antigen is not identified. An end of the junction does not agree with germline; a read error may underlie this.

TCR alpha and beta CDR3 regions were amplified from RNA using iRepertoire nested multiplex PCR. For one-step reverse transcription and amplification, 100-400 ng of tissue mRNA or PBMC total RNA was used. Each CDR3 protein is one row after TCRdb ran MiXCR on the multiplex PCR reads. Here the sample spans approximately 110,000 distinct CDR3 sequences, approximately 25% being singletons. The sequenced material came from glioma tissue, nonneoplastic brain tissue, or PBMCs (not recorded which). This receptor was identified in a human donor with low-grade glioma or glioblastoma, undergoing nonglioma brain surgery, or in good health (not recorded which). The chain carries TRBV15 and TRBJ2-7; 11 nucleotides line up with TRBD1. The CDR3 DNA follows: TGTGTCACCAGCAGCGGGACAGGGGGATTTGAGCAGTACTTC. It yields the protein CVTSSGTGGFEQYF.